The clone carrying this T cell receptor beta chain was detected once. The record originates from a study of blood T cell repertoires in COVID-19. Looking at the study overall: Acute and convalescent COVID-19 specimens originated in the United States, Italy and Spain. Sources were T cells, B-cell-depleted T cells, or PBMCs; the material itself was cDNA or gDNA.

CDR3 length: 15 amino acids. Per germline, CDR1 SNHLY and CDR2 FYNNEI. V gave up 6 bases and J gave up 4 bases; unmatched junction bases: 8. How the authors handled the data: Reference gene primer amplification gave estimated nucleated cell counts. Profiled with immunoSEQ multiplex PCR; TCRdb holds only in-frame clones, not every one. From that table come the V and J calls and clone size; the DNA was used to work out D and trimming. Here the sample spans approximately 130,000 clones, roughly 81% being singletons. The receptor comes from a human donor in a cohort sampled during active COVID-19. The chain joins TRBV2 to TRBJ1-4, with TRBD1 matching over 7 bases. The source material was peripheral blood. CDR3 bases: TGTGCCAGCAGGCGTACCGGGACAGATAATGAAAAACTGTTTTTT. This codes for CASRRTGTDNEKLFF.